A selection of T cell receptor beta chains follows, all from one sample in a study of cytomegalovirus exposure and HLA in healthy donors. The protocol was immunoSEQ multiplex PCR, while the TCRdb copy is restricted to in-frame clones and leaves out a portion. The repertoire holds some 110,000 clones, less than 80% seen once, with approximately 2% in the top ten. The source material was PBMCs. These receptors all stem from a man aged 45 to 65 in good health and CMV-seronegative. CDR3s include the opening cysteine and the closing phenylalanine or tryptophan. D genes are given only for firm matches. A row's size may be missing; if present it is once, few, many or a size class.

- | - | TRBJ2-5 | TRBV2 | TGTGCCAGCAGAGTAGAGGGCGGTCAGGAGACCCAGTACTTC | CASRVEGGQETQYF
- | - | TRBJ2-7 | TRBV2 | TGTGCCAGCAACGCCCAGGGGTTCCACGAGCAGTACTTC | CASNAQGFHEQYF
- | - | TRBJ1-1 | TRBV6-6 | TGTGCCAGCAGTCATCCCGGCAGGGAGAACACTGAAGCTTTCTTT | CASSHPGRENTEAFF
- | TRBD1 | TRBJ1-4 | TRBV6-5 | TGTGCCAGCAGTTACTCCGACAGGGCAGCTGAAAAACTGTTTTTT | CASSYSDRAAEKLFF
- | TRBD2 | TRBJ2-1 | TRBV25-1 | TGTGCCAGCAGTGAAGGTAGGGTAGCGGGGCGGCATGAGCAGTTCTTC | CASSEGRVAGRHEQFF
once | - | TRBJ2-2 | TRBV5-6 | TGTGCCAGCAGCCTCGGGGTGACACCCCACACCGGGGAGCTGTTTTTT | CASSLGVTPHTGELFF
- | - | TRBJ1-5 | TRBV6-1 | TGTGCCAGCAGTGGGTCCGGAACGGAGGGAAGCAATCAGCCCCAGCATTTT | CASSGSGTEGSNQPQHF
- | - | TRBJ1-1 | TRBV28 | TGTGCCAGCAGTTTCGGCTCTAGGAACACTGAAGCTTTCTTT | CASSFGSRNTEAFF
- | TRBD1 | TRBJ2-3 | TRBV28 | TGTGCCAGCAGTTTAATTCGAGACAGGGGGACAGATACGCAGTATTTT | CASSLIRDRGTDTQYF
- | TRBD2 | TRBJ2-5 | TRBV19 | TGTGCCAGCTCGGGGACTAGCGGAGAGACCCAGTACTTC | CASSGTSGETQYF
- | - | TRBJ2-2 | TRBV29-1 | TGCAGCTCAATCGAGGGTAACACCGGGGAGCTGTTTTTT | CSSIEGNTGELFF
- | - | TRBJ1-1 | TRBV7-3 | TGTGCCAGCAGCTCCGAGGTCGCAACTGAAGCTTTCTTT | CASSSEVATEAFF
- | TRBD1 | TRBJ2-2 | TRBV19 | TGTGCCAGTAGTCCGGGACAGGTCTTGGCCGGGGAGCTGTTTTTT | CASSPGQVLAGELFF
- | TRBD1 | TRBJ1-2 | TRBV7-2 | TGTGCCAGCAGCTTAGCCCTCTCGGACAGGGATAGTGGCTACACCTTC | CASSLALSDRDSGYTF
once | TRBD2 | TRBJ2-3 | TRBV4-1 | TGCGCCAGCAGCCAAGAGGCGACTAGCGGGATACGCATGTATTTT | CASSQEATSGIRMYF
- | TRBD1 | TRBJ1-5 | TRBV9 | TGTGCCAGCAGCTTCGGACAGGGGGATCAGCCCCAGCATTTT | CASSFGQGDQPQHF
- | TRBD1 | TRBJ1-5 | TRBV6-6 | TGTGCCAGCACCTTTCGGACAGGGGTAAATCAGCCCCAGCATTTT | CASTFRTGVNQPQHF
- | TRBD1 | TRBJ1-1 | TRBV5-1 | TGCGCCAGCAGCTTTACCGGGACAGTGAACACTGAAGCTTTCTTT | CASSFTGTVNTEAFF
once | - | TRBJ1-1 | TRBV5-5 | TGTGCCAGCAGCTTGGCCCCAGGGGATATCACTGAAGCTTTCTTT | CASSLAPGDITEAFF
- | - | TRBJ1-6 | TRBV28 | TGTGCCAGCAGCCAGGGTCCACCCCTCCACTTT | CASSQGPPLHF
- | - | TRBJ1-2 | TRBV5-1 | TGCGCCAGCAGCTTGAGCCCACCTAACTATGGCTACACCTTC | CASSLSPPNYGYTF
- | TRBD1 | TRBJ1-2 | TRBV7-9 | TGTGCCACCTCCCGGGCGGGACAGGGCTATGGCTACACCTTC | CATSRAGQGYGYTF
few | - | TRBJ2-7 | TRBV5-4 | TGTGCCAGCAGCTTGGATGGTGGCGGTACCTACGAGCAGTACTTC | CASSLDGGGTYEQYF
- | TRBD1 | TRBJ2-7 | TRBV5-1 | TGCGCCAGCAGCATAGGGACAGGGAGGGCCTACGAGCAGTACTTC | CASSIGTGRAYEQYF
- | TRBD1 | TRBJ2-1 | TRBV9 | TGTGCCAGCAGCGTCGGCGGACAGGGGGCGCGTGAGCAGTTCTTC | CASSVGGQGAREQFF
- | TRBD1 | TRBJ2-2 | TRBV7-2 | TGTGCCAGCTCCACCACCGGGACAGCGACCGGGGAGCTGTTTTTT | CASSTTGTATGELFF
- | - | TRBJ2-7 | TRBV19 | TGTGCCAGTAGTATAGACAGCTCCTACGAGCAGTACTTC | CASSIDSSYEQYF
- | - | TRBJ1-1 | TRBV2 | TGTGCCAGCAGTGTCGAGGCAGATCGGAAACCTGAAGCTTTCTTT | CASSVEADRKPEAFF
- | TRBD1 | TRBJ2-5 | TRBV7-7 | TGTGCCAGCAGCTTAGTAGGGGGCCCACTGGAAGAGACCCAGTACTTC | CASSLVGGPLEETQYF
- | - | TRBJ1-1 | TRBV7-3 | TGTGCCAGCAGCTTTGGCACGAACACTGAAGCTTTCTTT | CASSFGTNTEAFF
- | TRBD1 | TRBJ1-6 | TRBV11-3 | TGTGCCAGCAGCCTGGGACAGGAGAATTCACCCCTCCACTTT | CASSLGQENSPLHF
once | TRBD2 | TRBJ2-3 | TRBV27 | TGTGCCAGCCATCCCCCTAGCGGGGTGCCCGGAGATACGCAGTATTTT | CASHPPSGVPGDTQYF
few | TRBD2 | TRBJ2-3 | TRBV5-1 | TGCGCCAGCAGCTTGCCTAGCGGGGGGGCCGCAGATACGCAGTATTTT | CASSLPSGGAADTQYF
- | TRBD2 | TRBJ2-7 | TRBV7-2 | TGTGCCAGCAGGGAAGGCGGGACTAGCGGGGGGGGGCAGTACTTC | CASREGGTSGGGQYF
- | TRBD1 | TRBJ2-5 | TRBV5-4 | TGTGCCAGCAGCTCGAAGACAGGGGGCGTTGAGACCCAGTACTTC | CASSSKTGGVETQYF
- | TRBD2 | TRBJ2-3 | TRBV6-1 | TGTGCCAGCAGTGATAAGCGGGGGGGCCGACCAGATACGCAGTATTTT | CASSDKRGGRPDTQYF
few | - | TRBJ2-5 | TRBV25-1 | TGTGCCAGCAGTGAATCGGCAGGGGTAGGGGAGACCCAGTACTTC | CASSESAGVGETQYF
- | TRBD2 | TRBJ2-5 | TRBV5-1 | TGCGCCAGCACCCGAGGGTCTAGCGGGGTCCAAGAGACCCAGTACTTC | CASTRGSSGVQETQYF
- | - | TRBJ2-3 | TRBV7-9 | TGTGCCAGCAGCTTTTGGGCGGGAAAGGGGGATACGCAGTATTTT | CASSFWAGKGDTQYF
once | TRBD2 | TRBJ2-1 | TRBV11-2 | TGTGCCAGCACCTCCGGGGGGAATGAGCAGTTCTTC | CASTSGGNEQFF
- | TRBD1 | TRBJ1-1 | TRBV7-2 | TGTGCCAGCAGCCCGGGACAGATGAACACTGAAGCTTTCTTT | CASSPGQMNTEAFF
- | - | TRBJ2-1 | TRBV5-1 | TGCGCCAGCAGCCACCAACAGGGTGAGCAGTTCTTC | CASSHQQGEQFF
- | - | TRBJ1-3 | TRBV19 | TGTGCCAGTAGTAGCGGCTCTGGAAACACCATATATTTT | CASSSGSGNTIYF
- | TRBD2 | TRBJ2-5 | TRBV19 | TGTGCCAGTAGCCCTGGGACTACTCAAGAGACCCAGTACTTC | CASSPGTTQETQYF
- | - | TRBJ1-1 | TRBV5-1 | TGCGCCAGCAGCCAGGGATCCGGTGAAGCTTTCTTT | CASSQGSGEAFF
- | - | TRBJ2-5 | TRBV6-5 | TGTGCCAGCAGCCCCATTGCGGGGATGAGGGAGACCCAGTACTTC | CASSPIAGMRETQYF
- | TRBD1 | TRBJ1-1 | TRBV25-1 | TGTGCCAGCAGTGGAAGACAGGGGACAAACACTGAAGCTTTCTTT | CASSGRQGTNTEAFF
- | TRBD1 | TRBJ1-2 | TRBV5-1 | TGCGCCAGCAGCTTGATGGGGACAGGGGAGTTGAGCTATGGCTACACCTTC | CASSLMGTGELSYGYTF